This TCR beta chain was recovered during a study of identical twins. Whole-study results and caveats: Fewer insertions were carried by abundant cord blood beta clonotypes, but none was seen in memory repertoires. It was possible that invariant MAIT and iNKT cells partly confounded the zero-insertion analyses. Weaker excess sharing between twins was seen in beta out-of-frame sequences.

CDR1 and CDR2 (germline): MNHNS, SASEGT. The CDR3 is 14 residues long. J gave up 2 bases and V 6 bases, and 7 bases lay outside the gene matches. This clonotype was picked up a small number of times. The antigen remains undetermined. TCRdb reprocessed the 5' RACE reads via MiXCR and lists one record per CDR3 protein. Among hundreds of thousands of distinct CDR3 sequences listed, 21% were seen once. This same sample was also part of a study on T cells expressing NK-cell markers. Per that paper: Sorted CD3+CD56-NKG2C+, CD3+CD56+NKG2C- and CD3+CD56+NKG2C+ T cells were the source of the TCR beta repertoires.

This receptor was obtained from a woman aged 18 to 35 in good health. The sequencing sample was made of PBMCs. The J gene is TRBJ2-7, the V gene TRBV6-1; TRBD1 agrees at 7 bases. DNA for the CDR3: TGTGCCAGCAGAAAGACAGGGACACCCTACGAGCAGTACTTC. This translates into CASRKTGTPYEQYF.